This section outlines one TCR beta chain sequence together with its context. This sample is drawn from a study of PD-L1 blockade in urothelial cancer. Repertoires were generated with immunoSEQ multiplex PCR, while TCRdb's copy carries only in-frame clones and drops some. The sample carries about 95,000 clones, almost 90% recorded once. The time point was: pretreatment peripheral blood. Locally advanced or metastatic urothelial carcinoma affected all patients. Per germline, CDR1 MGHRA and CDR2 YSYEKL. V lost 1 base and J lost 2; bases outside the gene matches: 9. There are 17 residues in the CDR3. The source of this sequence is a man aged 55 to 70 with urothelial cancer. Sequenced material: PBMCs, taken around atezolizumab (anti-PD-L1) treatment. V and J are TRBV4-1 and TRBJ2-7, with 9 bases aligning to TRBD1. CDR3 DNA: TGCGCCAGCAGCCAAGGGGGCGACAGGGGGTCGGCCTACGAGCAGTACTTC. Its protein product is CASSQGGDRGSAYEQYF.